These 26 T cell receptor beta chains share one sample of origin, sequenced in a study of blood T cell repertoires in COVID-19. Repertoires were generated with immunoSEQ multiplex PCR, while TCRdb's copy carries only in-frame clones and drops some. The sample yields roughly 53,000 clones, approximately 84% seen once. Sequenced: peripheral blood. Receptors were obtained from a man aged 70-80 years with active COVID-19.

The chain joins TRBV15 to TRBJ2-3, with 9 bases lining up with TRBD2. The V gene end was trimmed by 7 bases and the J gene end by 3 bases; junction bases not matched to a gene: 20. Germline lookup yields CDR1 LNHNV and CDR2 YYDKDF (reference sequence). The CDR3 contains 19 residues. The CDR3: CATKRGGSSGRGLTDTQYF. CDR3 nucleotide sequence: TGTGCCACCAAAAGGGGCGGAAGTAGCGGGAGAGGCCTAACAGATACGCAGTATTTT.

The V and J genes are TRBV15 and TRBJ1-4, with D maybe TRBD1 (5 bases). From germline, CDR1 is LNHNV and CDR2 YYDKDF (reference sequence). The CDR3 is 15 amino acids. Trimming stripped 1 base from V and 8 bases from J, with 14 bases between. The CDR3 DNA reads TGTGCCACCAGCAGAGTTGGATGGGGGGAGGAAAAACTGTTTTTT. The encoded protein is CATSRVGWGEEKLFF.

This sequence joins TRBV19 and TRBJ1-2; 11 bases agree with TRBD1. V shed 5 bases, J shed 4 bases, and the junction held 3 bases outside the gene matches. This CDR3 region has 14 residues. Germline CDR1 reads LNHDA; CDR2 reads SQIVND (reference sequence). CDR3 loop: CASSEDRGLYGYTF. CDR3 in DNA: TGTGCCAGTAGTGAGGACAGGGGGCTCTATGGCTACACCTTC.

The V and J genes are TRBV7-2 and TRBJ2-5; the D gene is possibly TRBD2 (5 bases). From germline, CDR1 is SGHTA and CDR2 FQGNSA. V was cut by 1 base and J by 7 bases, with 10 bases left in between. The CDR3 loop spans 13 amino acids. The chain's CDR3 is CASSLEQRGTQYF. The CDR3 DNA reads as TGTGCCAGCAGCTTAGAACAACGGGGGACCCAGTACTTC.

This chain connects TRBV7-2 to TRBJ1-2; D ambiguous. The CDR3 has 14 amino acids. The germline gives CDR1 SGHTA, CDR2 FQGNSA. Trimming removed 1 base from V and 3 bases from J, with 9 bases in between. The CDR3 region has the DNA TGTGCCAGCAGCTTAGTGACGAGGGACTATGGCTACACCTTC. Translation: CASSLVTRDYGYTF.

The chain couples TRBV19 to TRBJ1-2; 7 nucleotides match TRBD1. V lost 5 bases, J lost 4 bases, and 4 bases stayed unmatched. There are 13 residues in the CDR3. Per the germline V gene, CDR1 is LNHDA and CDR2 is SQIVND (reference sequence). CDR3 in amino acids: CASSRDSSYGYTF. In DNA, the CDR3 is TGTGCCAGTAGTCGGGACAGTTCCTATGGCTACACCTTC. Full variable domain (remainder filled in from reference TRBV19 and TRBJ1-2): DGGITQSPKYLFRKEGQNVTLSCEQNLNHDAMYWYRQDPGQGLRLIYYSQIVNDFQKGDIAEGYSVSREKKESFPLTVTSAQKNPTAFYLCASSRDSSYGYTFGSGTRLTVV.

The chain recombines TRBV3-1 (or the pseudogene TRBV3-2) with TRBJ2-3; 7 bases agree with TRBD2. This CDR3 spans 21 amino acids. Looked up from germline, CDR1 is LGHDT and CDR2 is YNNKEL (reference sequence). Trimming took 0 bases from V and 2 from J; bases not matched to a gene: 20. This chain's CDR3 is CASSQDYWPPVRGRDTDTQYF. The CDR3, as DNA: TGTGCCAGCAGCCAAGATTACTGGCCCCCTGTCCGGGGGAGGGACACAGATACGCAGTATTTT.

The chain couples TRBV30 to TRBJ2-5, with D maybe TRBD2 (5 bases). V dropped 3 bases and J dropped 3 bases, with 8 bases sitting between them. The germline gives CDR1 GTSNPN, CDR2 SVGIG (reference sequence). The CDR3 sequence is 12 residues long. As DNA, the CDR3 is TGTGCCTGGAGGCCGAGGGAAGAGACCCAGTACTTC. It codes for CAWRPREETQYF.

This rearrangement joins TRBV2 to TRBJ1-3; D possibly corresponds to TRBD1 (5 bases). CDR1 is SNHLY and CDR2 is FYNNEI in the germline V gene. V lost 4 bases, J lost 2 bases, and 9 bases lay in between. This CDR3 is 14 amino acids long. This chain's CDR3 is CASSASGAGNTIYF. The CDR3 DNA follows: TGTGCCAGCAGTGCCTCGGGGGCTGGAAACACCATATATTTT.

In this sample, this clone turned up a few times. Additional DNA sequences in this sample encode the identical CDR3. This sequence joins TRBV10-3 and TRBJ2-5, with TRBD2 identical over 11 bases. Germline assignment: CDR1 ENHRY and CDR2 SYGVKD. Trimming took 10 bases from V and 5 from J; bases not matched to a gene: 6. The CDR3 totals 13 residues. The CDR3: CATRLAGRETQYF. The DNA of the CDR3 is TGTGCCACCCGACTAGCGGGACGGGAGACCCAGTACTTC.

The rearrangement uses TRBV19 and TRBJ1-1; D unresolved. The V end lost 1 base, the J end lost 3 bases, and 12 bases lay between the germline ends. This CDR3 comprises 15 residues. CDR1 LNHDA and CDR2 SQIVND come from the germline V gene (reference sequence). In DNA form, the CDR3 reads TGTGCCAGTAGTATAGTAGGAGACGGCGACACTGAAGCTTTCTTT. Protein sequence: CASSIVGDGDTEAFF.

This chain connects TRBV9 to TRBJ1-3; D is perhaps TRBD1 (6 bases). Trimming took off 0 bases at V and 0 bases at J, with 10 bases between the two ends. The CDR3 sequence is 16 residues long. Germline values: CDR1 SGDLS, CDR2 YYNGEE. CDR3 sequence: CASSVVGGASGNTIYF. The DNA for the CDR3 is TGTGCCAGCAGCGTAGTTGGGGGCGCCTCTGGAAACACCATATATTTT.

Only one count was recorded for this clone. This chain joins TRBV30 and TRBJ1-4, with no clear D. V gave up 2 bases and J gave up 4 bases, with 11 bases separating them. The CDR3 length is 14 residues. Germline loops: CDR1 GTSNPN, CDR2 SVGIG (reference sequence). The CDR3 region is CAWSRGVVNEKLFF. Written as DNA, the CDR3 is TGTGCCTGGAGTCGTGGAGTGGTTAATGAAAAACTGTTTTTT.

The chain joins TRBV11-1 to TRBJ2-1, with 7 positions matching TRBD2. The trim removed 7 bases at V and 2 bases at J, leaving 11 bases unmatched. CDR3 length: 16 amino acids. Germline CDR1 reads SGHAT; CDR2 reads FQDESV (reference sequence). The CDR3 spells CASTPNGAGAYNEQFF. Written as DNA, the CDR3 is TGTGCCAGCACCCCCAATGGCGCGGGAGCCTACAATGAGCAGTTCTTC. Supplemented by reference TRBV11-1 and TRBJ2-1, the full variable domain reads EAEVAQSPRYKITEKSQAVAFWCDPISGHATLYWYRQILGQGPELLVQFQDESVVDDSQLPKDRFSAERLKGVDSTLKIQPAELGDSAMYLCASTPNGAGAYNEQFFGPGTRLTVL.

The chain carries TRBV7-9 and TRBJ2-1, with 8 bases that match TRBD2. The junction had 1 base not matched to a gene; V was cut back by 0 bases and J by 6 bases. Germline CDR1 SEHNR, CDR2 FQNEAQ (reference sequence). This CDR3 contains 14 residues. CDR3 region: CASSLAGTSNEQFF. CDR3 nucleotide sequence: TGTGCCAGCAGCTTAGCCGGGACTAGCAATGAGCAGTTCTTC.

The DNA for the CDR3 is TGTGCCAGCCGGGGGGAATCCTATGGCTACACCTTC. Protein: CASRGESYGYTF. This chain joins TRBV2 and TRBJ1-2, with D possibly matching TRBD1 (5 bases). Per germline, CDR1 SNHLY and CDR2 FYNNEI. V lost 8 bases and J 4 bases, leaving 11 bases between the germline ends. The CDR3 totals 12 residues. The entire variable domain, with the rest obtained from reference TRBV2 and TRBJ1-2, is as follows: EPEVTQTPSHQVTQMGQEVILRCVPISNHLYFYWYRQILGQKVEFLVSFYNNEISEKSEIFDDQFSVERPDGSNFTLKIRSTKLEDSAMYFCASRGESYGYTFGSGTRLTVV.

This CDR3 is CASSVGVTPTGIQETQYF. The CDR3 coding sequence is TGTGCCAGCAGCGTAGGGGTGACGCCTACAGGGATTCAAGAGACCCAGTACTTC. J is TRBJ2-5 and V is TRBV9, with a possible D match to TRBD1 (6 bases). Germline V gives CDR1 SGDLS, CDR2 YYNGEE. The CDR3 runs to 18 residues. Trimming removed 0 bases from V and 2 bases from J, with 20 bases in between.

This chain joins TRBV11-2 and TRBJ2-1, with TRBD2 matching 10 bases. Trimming cost V 1 base and J 9 bases; bases outside gene matches: 3. CDR3 length: 14 residues. CDR1 is SGHAT and CDR2 is FQNNGV in the germline V gene. CDR3 amino acids: CASSLGAGGVEQFF. In DNA, the CDR3 is TGTGCCAGCAGCTTAGGAGCGGGAGGGGTTGAGCAGTTCTTC.

The chain combines TRBV5-4 with TRBJ1-2, with D uncertain. The germline V gene has CDR1 SGHNT and CDR2 YYREEE (reference sequence). The CDR3 loop spans 14 amino acids. V was cut by 3 bases and J by 2 bases, with 11 bases left in between. DNA for the CDR3: TGTGCCAGCAGCTCCCACCCCGGGAACTATGGCTACACCTTC. It translates to CASSSHPGNYGYTF.

This chain connects TRBV6-6 to TRBJ2-1; D gene uncertain. V lost 2 bases to trimming and J lost 3 bases, with 11 bases between them. Germline V lookup: CDR1 MNHNY, CDR2 SVGAGI (reference sequence). The CDR3 length is 15 residues. The CDR3 nucleotides read TGTGCCAGCAGTTACGGCGACTTAGGCTACAATGAGCAGTTCTTC. As protein: CASSYGDLGYNEQFF.

The chain couples TRBV6-5 to TRBJ2-1; 7 nucleotides line up with TRBD2. V trimming: 2 bases; J trimming: 3 bases; junction bases outside the gene matches: 7. This CDR3 is 16 amino acids long. Germline V gene lookup returns CDR1 MNHEY and CDR2 SVGAGI. This CDR3 reads CASSYGVAGLYNEQFF. CDR3 in DNA: TGTGCCAGCAGTTACGGGGTAGCGGGTCTCTACAATGAGCAGTTCTTC.

The chain employs TRBV10-3 and TRBJ1-6; possibly TRBD1 for D (6 bases). Trimming stripped 5 bases from V and 2 bases from J, with 16 bases between. The CDR3 contains 17 residues. Germline CDR1 ENHRY, CDR2 SYGVKD. CDR3 protein: CAISRKQGSAYNSPLHF. The CDR3 region has the DNA TGTGCCATCAGTCGTAAACAGGGAAGTGCCTATAATTCACCCCTCCACTTT.

The chain combines TRBV7-6 with TRBJ2-2, with D unresolved. This CDR3 contains 15 residues. Germline CDR1 reads SGHVS; CDR2 reads FNYEAQ. V lost 2 bases, J lost 2 bases, and 9 bases lay in between. CDR3 protein: CASSLRPTNTGELFF. The CDR3 DNA sequence: TGTGCCAGCAGCTTACGCCCTACCAACACCGGGGAGCTGTTTTTT.

The gene calls are TRBV7-2 and TRBJ2-5; 7 bases match TRBD2. V gave up 1 base and J gave up 5 bases; unmatched junction bases: 4. CDR1 and CDR2 from the germline V gene are SGHTA and FQGNSA. The CDR3 runs 14 residues. CDR3 loop: CASSLGGSGETQYF. In DNA, the CDR3 is TGTGCCAGCAGCTTAGGCGGGAGTGGTGAGACCCAGTACTTC.

V and J are TRBV28 and TRBJ2-5; 9 positions match TRBD1. The V and J ends lost 4 bases and 7 bases, in that order; junction bases with no gene match: 4. The CDR3 is 13 residues long. CDR1 is MDHEN and CDR2 is SYDVKM in the germline V gene. CDR3 protein: CASSWDREGTQYF. CDR3 nucleotides: TGTGCCAGCAGTTGGGACAGGGAAGGGACCCAGTACTTC.

The CDR3 coding sequence is TGTGCCAGCAATACCTGGGGTCTAGCGGGAGGGCCAAGCTCCTACAATGAGCAGTTCTTC. It translates to CASNTWGLAGGPSSYNEQFF. The chain recombines TRBV2 with TRBJ2-1, with 12 bases that match TRBD2. This CDR3 has 20 residues. The junction had 16 bases not matched to a gene; V was cut back by 7 bases and J by 0 bases. Germline values: CDR1 SNHLY, CDR2 FYNNEI.